This paragraph reports one TCR beta chain. Produced via immunoSEQ multiplex PCR; TCRdb's table is partial and in-frame only. The top ten clones hold 4% to 5% of a sample with a few hundred thousand clones, 85% of them seen once. The source of the sample is a study of blood T cell repertoires in COVID-19. From germline, CDR1 is SGHNT and CDR2 YYREEE (reference sequence). This CDR3 contains 16 residues. V was clipped by 4 bases and J by 2 bases, with 15 bases between them. The rearrangement links TRBV5-4 to TRBJ2-2; a weak D match, TRBD1 (6 bases). Sequencing was performed on peripheral blood. The source is a woman in her fifties or sixties with active or convalescent COVID-19. The CDR3 here is CASSSQKQGNTGELFF. The CDR3 nucleotides read TGTGCCAGCAGCAGCCAAAAACAGGGTAACACCGGGGAGCTGTTTTTT.